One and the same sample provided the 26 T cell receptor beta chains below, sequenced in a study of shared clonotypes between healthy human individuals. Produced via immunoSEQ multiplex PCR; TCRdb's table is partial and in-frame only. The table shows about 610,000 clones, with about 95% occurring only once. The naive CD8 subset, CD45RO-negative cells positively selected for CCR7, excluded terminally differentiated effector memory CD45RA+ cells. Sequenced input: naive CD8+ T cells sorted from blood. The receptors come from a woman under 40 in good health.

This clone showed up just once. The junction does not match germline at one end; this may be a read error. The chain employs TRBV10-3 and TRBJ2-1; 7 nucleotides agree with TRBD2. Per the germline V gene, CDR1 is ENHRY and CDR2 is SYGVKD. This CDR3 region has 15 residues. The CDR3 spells CAISGSGGTYNEQFF. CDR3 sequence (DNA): TGTGCCATCAGTGGGTCGGGGGGAACCTACAATGAGCAATTCTTC.

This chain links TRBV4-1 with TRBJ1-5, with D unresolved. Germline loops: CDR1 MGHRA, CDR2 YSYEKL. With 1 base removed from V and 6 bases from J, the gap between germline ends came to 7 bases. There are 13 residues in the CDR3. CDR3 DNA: TGCGCCAGCAGCCAAGGGGTTCGTCAGCCCCAGCATTTT. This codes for CASSQGVRQPQHF.

The CDR3 coding sequence is TGTGCCAGCAGTCCCCGGGACAGGGGCTACGAGCAGTACTTC. This sequence encodes CASSPRDRGYEQYF. V and J are TRBV6-6 and TRBJ2-7, with 10 bases lining up with TRBD1. V gave up 5 bases and J gave up 3 bases; unmatched junction bases: 4. The CDR3 is made up of 14 amino acids. The germline V gene has CDR1 MNHNY and CDR2 SVGAGI (reference sequence).

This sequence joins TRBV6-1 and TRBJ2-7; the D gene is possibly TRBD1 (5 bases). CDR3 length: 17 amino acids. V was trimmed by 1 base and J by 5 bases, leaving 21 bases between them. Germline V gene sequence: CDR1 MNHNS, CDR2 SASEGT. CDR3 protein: CASSEGARTWLENEQYF. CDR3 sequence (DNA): TGTGCCAGCAGTGAAGGGGCCCGGACATGGCTTGAGAACGAGCAGTACTTC.

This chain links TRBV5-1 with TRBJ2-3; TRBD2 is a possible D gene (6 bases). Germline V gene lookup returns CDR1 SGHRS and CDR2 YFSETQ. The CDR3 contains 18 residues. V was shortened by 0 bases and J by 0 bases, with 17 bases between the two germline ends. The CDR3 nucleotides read TGCGCCAGCAGCTTGGAGGGCGGGATTACGGTTAGCACAGATACGCAGTATTTT. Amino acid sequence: CASSLEGGITVSTDTQYF.

Written as DNA, the CDR3 is TGTGCCAGCAGTGGTTGGGTAGACCAAGAGACCCAGTACTTC. Translating gives CASSGWVDQETQYF. The chain uses TRBV6-1 and TRBJ2-5; D gene ambiguous. The CDR3 is 14 residues long. Germline CDR1 is MNHNS and CDR2 is SASEGT. V was cut by 4 bases and J by 0 bases, with 9 bases left in between.

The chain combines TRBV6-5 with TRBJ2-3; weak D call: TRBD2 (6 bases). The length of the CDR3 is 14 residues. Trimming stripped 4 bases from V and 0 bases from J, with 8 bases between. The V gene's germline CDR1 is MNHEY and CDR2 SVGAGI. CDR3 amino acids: CASSWGDSTDTQYF. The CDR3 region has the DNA TGTGCCAGCAGTTGGGGGGACAGCACAGATACGCAGTATTTT.

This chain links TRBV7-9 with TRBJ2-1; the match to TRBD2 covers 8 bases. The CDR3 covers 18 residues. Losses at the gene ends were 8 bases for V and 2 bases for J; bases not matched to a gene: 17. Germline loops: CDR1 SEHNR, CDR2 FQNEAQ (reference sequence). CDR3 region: CASRTSGGDLDTYNEQFF. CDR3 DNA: TGTGCCAGCCGAACTAGCGGAGGGGACCTAGACACCTACAATGAGCAGTTCTTC.

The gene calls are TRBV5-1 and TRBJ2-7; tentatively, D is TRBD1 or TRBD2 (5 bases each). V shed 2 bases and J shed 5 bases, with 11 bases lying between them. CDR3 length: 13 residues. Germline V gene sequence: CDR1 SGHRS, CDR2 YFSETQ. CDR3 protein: CASSFPGTDEQYF. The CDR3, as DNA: TGCGCCAGCAGCTTCCCAGGGACGGACGAGCAGTACTTC.

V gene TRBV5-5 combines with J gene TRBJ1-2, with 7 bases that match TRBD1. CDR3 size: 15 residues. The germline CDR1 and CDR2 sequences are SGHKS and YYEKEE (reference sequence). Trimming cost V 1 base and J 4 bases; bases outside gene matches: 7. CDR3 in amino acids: CASSLLDRFVYGYTF. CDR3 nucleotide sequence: TGTGCCAGCAGCTTGCTGGACAGGTTCGTCTATGGCTACACCTTC.

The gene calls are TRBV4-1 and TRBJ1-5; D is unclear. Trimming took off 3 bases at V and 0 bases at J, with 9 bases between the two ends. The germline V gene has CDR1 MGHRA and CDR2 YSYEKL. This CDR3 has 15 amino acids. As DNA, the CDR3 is TGCGCCAGCAGCCAGGGAGATGTTAGCAATCAGCCCCAGCATTTT. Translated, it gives CASSQGDVSNQPQHF.

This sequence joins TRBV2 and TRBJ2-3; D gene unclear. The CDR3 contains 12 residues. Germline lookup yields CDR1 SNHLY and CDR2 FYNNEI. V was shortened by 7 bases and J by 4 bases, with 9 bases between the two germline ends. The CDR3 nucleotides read TGTGCCAGCACGCAGCGAGCAGATACGCAGTATTTT. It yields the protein CASTQRADTQYF. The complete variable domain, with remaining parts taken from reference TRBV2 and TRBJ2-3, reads EPEVTQTPSHQVTQMGQEVILRCVPISNHLYFYWYRQILGQKVEFLVSFYNNEISEKSEIFDDQFSVERPDGSNFTLKIRSTKLEDSAMYFCASTQRADTQYFGPGTRLTVL.

The CDR3 DNA is TGCAGCGTTGAAGCAGTTAGGGAGGGATCGGGAGTTAACACCGGGGAGCTGTTTTTT. It encodes CSVEAVREGSGVNTGELFF. The rearrangement uses TRBV29-1 and TRBJ2-2; 7 bases match TRBD2. The J segment lost 2 bases and the V segment lost 1 base, leaving 16 bases of the junction unmatched. The CDR3 extends over 19 amino acids. Germline V gives CDR1 SQVTM, CDR2 ANQGSEA.

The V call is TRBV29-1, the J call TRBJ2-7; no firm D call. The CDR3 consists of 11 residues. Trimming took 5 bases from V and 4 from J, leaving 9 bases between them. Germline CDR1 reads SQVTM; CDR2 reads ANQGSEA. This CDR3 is CSVTERYEQYF. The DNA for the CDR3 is TGCAGCGTTACAGAGAGATACGAGCAGTACTTC.

The CDR3 nucleotides are TGTGCCGCGGGCGCGGAAGCTGAAGCTTTCTTT. Translated: CAAGAEAEAFF. The J gene is TRBJ1-1, the V gene TRBV10-3; no clear D gene. V lost 11 bases to trimming and J lost 6 bases, with 13 bases between them. Germline CDR1 ENHRY, CDR2 SYGVKD. This CDR3 has 11 residues.

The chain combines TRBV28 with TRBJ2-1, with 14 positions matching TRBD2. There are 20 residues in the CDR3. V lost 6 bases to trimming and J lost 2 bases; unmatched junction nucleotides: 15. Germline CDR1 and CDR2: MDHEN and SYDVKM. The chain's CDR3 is CASSQPGTGTSGRPYNEQFF. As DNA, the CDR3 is TGTGCCAGCAGCCAACCGGGGACCGGGACTAGCGGGAGACCCTACAATGAGCAGTTCTTC.

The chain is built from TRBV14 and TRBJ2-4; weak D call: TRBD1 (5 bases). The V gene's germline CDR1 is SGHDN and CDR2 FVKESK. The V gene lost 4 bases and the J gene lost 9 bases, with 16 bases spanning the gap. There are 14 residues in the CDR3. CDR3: CASSPGRQGGIQYF. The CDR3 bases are TGTGCCAGCAGCCCCGGTCGCCAGGGCGGCATTCAGTACTTC.

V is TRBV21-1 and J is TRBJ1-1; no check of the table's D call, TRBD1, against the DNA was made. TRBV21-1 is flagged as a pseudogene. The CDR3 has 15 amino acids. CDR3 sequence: CASSKAAQENTEAFF. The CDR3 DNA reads TGTGCCAGCAGCAAAGCGGCGCAGGAGAACACTGAAGCTTTCTTT.

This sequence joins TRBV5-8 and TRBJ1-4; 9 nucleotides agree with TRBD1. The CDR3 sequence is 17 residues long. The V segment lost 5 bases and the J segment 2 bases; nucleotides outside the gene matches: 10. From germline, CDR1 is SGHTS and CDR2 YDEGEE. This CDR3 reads CASSLGQGYSTNEKLFF. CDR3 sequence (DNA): TGTGCCAGCAGTCTCGGACAGGGGTATAGCACTAATGAAAAACTGTTTTTT.

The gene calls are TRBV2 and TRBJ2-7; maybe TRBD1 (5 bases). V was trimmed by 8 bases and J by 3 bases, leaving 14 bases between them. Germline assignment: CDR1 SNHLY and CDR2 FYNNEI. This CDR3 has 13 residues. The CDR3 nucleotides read TGTGCCAGCCGCATGACAGAGAACTACGAGCAGTACTTC. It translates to CASRMTENYEQYF.

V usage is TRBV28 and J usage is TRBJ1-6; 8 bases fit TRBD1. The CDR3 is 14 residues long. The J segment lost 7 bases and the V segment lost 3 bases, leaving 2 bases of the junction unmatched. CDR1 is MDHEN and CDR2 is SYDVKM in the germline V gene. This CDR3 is CASSFGQGNSPLHF. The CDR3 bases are TGTGCCAGCAGTTTCGGACAGGGCAATTCACCCCTCCACTTT. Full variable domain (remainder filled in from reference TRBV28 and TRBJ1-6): DVKVTQSSRYLVKRTGEKVFLECVQDMDHENMFWYRQDPGLGLRLIYFSYDVKMKEKGDIPEGYSVSREKKERFSLILESASTNQTSMYLCASSFGQGNSPLHFGNGTRLTVT.

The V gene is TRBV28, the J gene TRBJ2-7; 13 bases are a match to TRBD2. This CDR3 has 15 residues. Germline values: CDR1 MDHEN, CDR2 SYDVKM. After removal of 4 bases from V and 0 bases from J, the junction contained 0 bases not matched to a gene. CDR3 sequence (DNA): TGTGCCAGCAGTTGGACTAGCGGGAGCTCCTACGAGCAGTACTTC. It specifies CASSWTSGSSYEQYF. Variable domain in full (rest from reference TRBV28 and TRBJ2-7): DVKVTQSSRYLVKRTGEKVFLECVQDMDHENMFWYRQDPGLGLRLIYFSYDVKMKEKGDIPEGYSVSREKKERFSLILESASTNQTSMYLCASSWTSGSSYEQYFGPGTRLTVT.

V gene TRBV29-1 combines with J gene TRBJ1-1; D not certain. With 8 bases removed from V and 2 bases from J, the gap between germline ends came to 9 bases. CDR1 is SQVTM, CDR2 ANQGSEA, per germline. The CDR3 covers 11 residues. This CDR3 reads CSLGLNTEAFF. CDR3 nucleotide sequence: TGCAGCCTGGGTCTTAACACTGAAGCTTTCTTT.

The CDR3 here is CASSFVAGDYIQYF. CDR3 sequence (DNA): TGTGCCAGCAGTTTCGTCGCAGGGGACTACATTCAGTACTTC. The chain links TRBV28 to TRBJ2-4, with D perhaps given as TRBD1 or TRBD2 (6 bases each). Trimming removed 3 bases from V and 8 bases from J, with 14 bases in between. The CDR3 has 14 residues. CDR1 and CDR2 from the germline V gene are MDHEN and SYDVKM.

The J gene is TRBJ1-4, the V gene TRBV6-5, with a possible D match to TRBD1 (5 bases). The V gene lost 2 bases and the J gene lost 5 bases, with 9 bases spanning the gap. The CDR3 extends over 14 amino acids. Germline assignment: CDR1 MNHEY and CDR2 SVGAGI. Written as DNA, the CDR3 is TGTGCCAGCAGTTACGAATGGGGGAATGAAAAACTGTTTTTT. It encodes CASSYEWGNEKLFF.

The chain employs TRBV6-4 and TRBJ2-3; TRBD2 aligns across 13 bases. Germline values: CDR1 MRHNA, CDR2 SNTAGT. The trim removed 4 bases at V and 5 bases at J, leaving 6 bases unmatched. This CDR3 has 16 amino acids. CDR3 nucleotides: TGTGCCAGCAGTGGACCGGGACTAGCGGGACAAGATACGCAGTATTTT. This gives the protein CASSGPGLAGQDTQYF.